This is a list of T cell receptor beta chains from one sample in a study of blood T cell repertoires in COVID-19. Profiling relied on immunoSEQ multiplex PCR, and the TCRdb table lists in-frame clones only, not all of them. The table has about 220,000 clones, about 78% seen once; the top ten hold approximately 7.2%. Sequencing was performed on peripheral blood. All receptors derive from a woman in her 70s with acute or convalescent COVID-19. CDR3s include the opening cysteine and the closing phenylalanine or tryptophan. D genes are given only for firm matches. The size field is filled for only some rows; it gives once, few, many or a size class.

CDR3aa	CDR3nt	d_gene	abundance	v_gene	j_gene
CASSAGTSGRGETQYF	TGTGCCAGCAGCGCCGGGACTAGCGGGAGGGGAGAGACCCAGTACTTC	TRBD2	-	TRBV5-4	TRBJ2-5
CASSLNPVAGALEKLFF	TGTGCCAGCAGCTTAAATCCCGTTGCAGGGGCGCTGGAAAAACTGTTTTTT	-	-	TRBV7-8	TRBJ1-4
CATSDQTGAQETQYF	TGTGCCACCAGTGACCAGACAGGGGCCCAAGAGACCCAGTACTTC	TRBD1	few	TRBV24-1	TRBJ2-5
CATSDITSGVAQFF	TGTGCCACCAGTGATATCACTAGCGGGGTTGCGCAGTTCTTC	TRBD2	few	TRBV24-1	TRBJ2-1
CATSRQGSYNEQFF	TGTGCCACCAGCAGGCAGGGCTCCTACAATGAGCAGTTCTTC	-	-	TRBV15	TRBJ2-1
CASSSTGGSQETQYF	TGCGCCAGCAGCTCTACAGGGGGCTCCCAAGAGACCCAGTACTTC	TRBD1	-	TRBV5-1	TRBJ2-5
CASSLGPGMNTEAFF	TGTGCCAGCAGCTTAGGTCCGGGTATGAACACTGAAGCTTTCTTT	-	-	TRBV11-2	TRBJ1-1
CASSPWGLTNTGELFF	TGTGCCAGCAGCCCCTGGGGACTAACGAACACCGGGGAGCTGTTTTTT	TRBD2	-	TRBV3-1/TRBV3-2	TRBJ2-2
CASSLDPFPNEQFF	TGTGCCAGCAGCTTAGACCCCTTTCCCAATGAGCAGTTCTTC	-	few	TRBV11-2	TRBJ2-1
CASSPRQVSQPQHF	TGTGCCAGTAGTCCAAGACAGGTCAGTCAGCCCCAGCATTTT	-	-	TRBV19	TRBJ1-5
CASSVYSGTGAPLVFF	TGCGCCAGCAGTGTGTATTCCGGGACAGGGGCTCCACTTGTGTTTTTT	TRBD1	-	TRBV10-1	TRBJ1-4
CAWSRDSVREQYF	TGTGCCTGGAGTCGGGACAGCGTCCGCGAGCAGTACTTC	TRBD1	few	TRBV30	TRBJ2-7
CASRIAVAGGLYEQYF	TGTGCCAGTAGAATTGCCGTAGCGGGGGGCCTCTACGAGCAGTACTTC	TRBD2	once	TRBV19	TRBJ2-7
CASRASWQTNTGELFF	TGTGCCAGTCGTGCATCTTGGCAGACGAACACCGGGGAGCTGTTTTTT	-	-	TRBV19	TRBJ2-2
CASSRGGAYYGYTF	TGTGCCAGCAGCCGTGGGGGGGCATACTATGGCTACACCTTC	-	few	TRBV25-1	TRBJ1-2
CASSQNRGVETQYF	TGTGCCAGCAGCCAAAATCGGGGGGTTGAGACCCAGTACTTC	TRBD2	-	TRBV7-2	TRBJ2-5
CASSYELNYEQYF	TGTGCCAGCAGTTATGAACTGAACTACGAGCAGTACTTC	-	few	TRBV6-2/TRBV6-3	TRBJ2-7
CATSDHSGVTYNEQFF	TGTGCCACCAGTGACCATAGCGGGGTCACCTACAATGAGCAGTTCTTC	TRBD2	-	TRBV24-1	TRBJ2-1
CASSSRQGSYNSPLHF	TGTGCCAGCAGTTCCCGACAGGGCTCCTATAATTCACCCCTCCACTTT	TRBD1	-	TRBV6-2/TRBV6-3	TRBJ1-6
CASSLKSAAFQRAFF	TGTGCCAGCAGCTTAAAATCGGCGGCTTTCCAGCGGGCTTTCTTT	-	-	TRBV11-2	TRBJ1-1
CATSETGTGTFSNQPQHF	TGTGCCACCAGTGAAACCGGGACAGGGACTTTTAGCAATCAGCCCCAGCATTTT	TRBD1	-	TRBV24-1	TRBJ1-5
CASSPPNRGPANTGELFF	TGTGCCAGCTCACCACCAAACAGGGGGCCCGCGAACACCGGGGAGCTGTTTTTT	TRBD1	-	TRBV18	TRBJ2-2
CASSTTGGNQPQHF	TGCGCCAGCAGCACTACAGGGGGCAATCAGCCCCAGCATTTT	TRBD1	-	TRBV5-1	TRBJ1-5
CASSPGTGNNYGYTF	TGTGCCAGCTCACCAGGGACAGGGAATAACTATGGCTACACCTTC	TRBD1	few	TRBV18	TRBJ1-2
CASSLRSGGEADTQYF	TGTGCCAGCAGCTTAAGGTCGGGCGGGGAGGCAGATACGCAGTATTTT	-	-	TRBV11-3	TRBJ2-3
CASSYQGASTDTQYF	TGCGCCAGCAGCTACCAGGGGGCGAGCACAGATACGCAGTATTTT	TRBD1	-	TRBV5-1	TRBJ2-3
CAWKPREGYSPLHF	TGTGCCTGGAAGCCCAGGGAAGGATATTCACCCCTCCACTTT	-	few	TRBV30	TRBJ1-6
CASSSTMGEGRTDTQYF	TGTGCCAGCAGCTCCACCATGGGGGAGGGACGCACAGATACGCAGTATTTT	TRBD2	-	TRBV5-6	TRBJ2-3
CASSPLLNTEAFF	TGTGCCAGCAGCCCCCTTCTGAACACTGAAGCTTTCTTT	-	-	TRBV27	TRBJ1-1
CASSLVGDPVRGTEAFF	TGCGCCAGCAGCTTGGTGGGGGATCCTGTGCGGGGCACTGAAGCTTTCTTT	-	-	TRBV5-1	TRBJ1-1
CAISESPQLTGPNEQFF	TGTGCCATCAGTGAGTCTCCCCAGCTGACAGGGCCCAATGAGCAGTTCTTC	TRBD1	-	TRBV10-3	TRBJ2-1
CATSDLGPQVTYEQYF	TGTGCCACCAGTGATTTGGGCCCACAGGTTACCTACGAGCAGTACTTC	-	-	TRBV24-1	TRBJ2-7
CASTDRTVNQPQHF	TGTGCCAGCACGGATCGAACAGTCAATCAGCCCCAGCATTTT	-	once	TRBV6-5	TRBJ1-5
CAWSYPPGAEGKLFF	TGTGCCTGGAGCTACCCCCCAGGGGCCGAGGGAAAACTGTTTTTT	-	-	TRBV30	TRBJ1-4
CASSLNFRDRVGSPLHF	TGCGCCAGCAGCTTAAATTTCCGGGACAGGGTGGGTTCACCCCTCCACTTT	TRBD1	-	TRBV4-1	TRBJ1-6
CASSQVTGGKGQPQHF	TGCGCCAGCAGCCAAGTGACAGGGGGCAAAGGGCAGCCCCAGCATTTT	TRBD1	-	TRBV4-1	TRBJ1-5
CASNSQGGADTQYF	TGTGCCAGTAATTCGCAGGGCGGGGCAGATACGCAGTATTTT	-	few	TRBV19	TRBJ2-3
CASSLGSRGGKETQYF	TGTGCCAGCAGCTTGGGGAGTAGGGGGGGAAAAGAGACCCAGTACTTC	-	-	TRBV5-5	TRBJ2-5
CASSYYAGGTYNEQFF	TGTGCCAGCAGTTATTACGCGGGGGGCACCTACAATGAGCAGTTCTTC	TRBD2	once	TRBV6-9	TRBJ2-1
CASSLIRVSGYTF	TGTGCCAGCAGCTTGATCAGGGTCAGTGGCTACACCTTC	-	-	TRBV5-4	TRBJ1-2
CASTRGDYYEQYF	TGTGCCAGCACCCGGGGGGATTACTACGAGCAGTACTTC	TRBD2	-	TRBV25-1	TRBJ2-7
CASSDRFLETANYGYTF	TGTGCCAGCAGTGACAGGTTCTTAGAGACAGCTAACTATGGCTACACCTTC	-	-	TRBV6-1	TRBJ1-2
CASQTGGTPGADTQYF	TGTGCCAGTCAGACTGGGGGGACCCCCGGGGCAGATACGCAGTATTTT	-	-	TRBV19	TRBJ2-3
CASSGGTGGKYEQYF	TGCGCCAGCAGCGGGGGGACAGGTGGTAAATACGAGCAGTACTTC	TRBD1	few	TRBV5-1	TRBJ2-7
CASSSDRVKETQYF	TGTGCCAGCAGTTCCGACAGGGTTAAAGAGACCCAGTACTTC	TRBD1	-	TRBV7-2	TRBJ2-5
CASIALREANYGYTF	TGTGCCAGTATAGCCCTCAGGGAAGCTAACTATGGCTACACCTTC	-	-	TRBV2	TRBJ1-2
CASSRGQGSPEAFF	TGCGCCAGCAGCCGTGGGCAGGGTTCCCCTGAAGCTTTCTTT	-	-	TRBV4-1	TRBJ1-1
CASSLSGGSSGAYNEQFF	TGCGCCAGCAGCTTGAGCGGGGGTAGCTCTGGAGCCTACAATGAGCAGTTCTTC	TRBD2	-	TRBV5-1	TRBJ2-1
CASSRTLSGLAAIF	TGTGCCAGCAGCCGAACACTCAGCGGCCTTGCGGCTATCTTC	-	-	TRBV3-1/TRBV3-2	TRBJ2-1
CASSPGGTVSYEQYF	TGTGCCAGCAGCCCTGGGGGGACAGTATCCTACGAGCAGTACTTC	-	few	TRBV7-2	TRBJ2-7
CASSFFGKTSGDPNNEQFF	TGTGCCAGCAGCTTCTTTGGGAAGACTAGCGGGGACCCCAACAATGAGCAGTTCTTC	TRBD2	-	TRBV11-2	TRBJ2-1
CASSVQGTNTEAFF	TGTGCCAGCAGCGTACAGGGGACGAACACTGAAGCTTTCTTT	-	few	TRBV9	TRBJ1-1
CASKIGQVRDSQPQHF	TGTGCCAGTAAGATCGGGCAGGTGCGGGACAGTCAGCCCCAGCATTTT	TRBD1	-	TRBV19	TRBJ1-5